This T cell receptor (beta chain) is from a study of blood T cell repertoires in COVID-19. Across the study: Acute and convalescent COVID-19 specimens originated in the United States, Italy and Spain. T cells, B-cell-depleted T cells, or PBMCs provided the cDNA or gDNA that served as material.

Assay used: immunoSEQ multiplex PCR; TCRdb lists only in-frame clones, some missing. Of a few hundred thousand clones listed, 90% are singletons. The ends were cut back, 7 bases at V and 2 bases at J, with 21 bases in the middle. The CDR3 sequence is 17 residues long. Per germline, CDR1 KGHDR and CDR2 SFDVKD. Participants reported their clinical history, and cohort assignment relied on those reports. Shortly before study entry, within 2 weeks, exposed participants had met a COVID-19 case. The origin of this receptor is a man aged 30-40 years who had been exposed to COVID-19. The chain carries TRBV24-1 and TRBJ2-3, with D possibly being TRBD2 (5 bases). Material: PBMCs or T cells enriched from blood (not recorded which). CDR3 coding DNA: TGTGCCACCAGCGAAGTTGAGGGAAAGGGCATCACAGATACGCAGTATTTT. Protein sequence: CATSEVEGKGITDTQYF.